This TCR beta chain was identified in a study of T cells expressing NK-cell markers. Overall study: According to the study, TCR beta repertoires originated from sorted CD3+CD56+NKG2C+, CD3+CD56+NKG2C- and CD3+CD56-NKG2C+ T cells. Among eight sequenced donors, seven carried HCMV seropositivity while one was seronegative.

This CDR3 spans 13 amino acids. Germline CDR1 DFQATT, CDR2 SNEGSKA (reference sequence). Of note for this clonotype: Antigen unknown.

Libraries used 5'RACE template switching adding universal primer site and UMIs. Reanalyzing the 5' RACE reads, TCRdb keeps one entry per CDR3 protein, without DNA. Its table lists 350,000 to 500,000 distinct CDR3 sequences. Findings and limits, study-wide: A few of the donors also had these clonotypes leading their CD3+CD56-NKG2C+ fraction.

V gene TRBV20-1 combines with J gene TRBJ1-1; the TCRdb call, TRBD1, lacks DNA for checking. Sequencing was performed on blood T cells: a sorted CD56 or NKG2C T cell subset, CD4+ or CD8+ T cells, or bulk PBMC T cells (not recorded which). This receptor was taken from a woman aged 18 to 69 in good health. CDR3 sequence reads: CSARGGPNTEAFF.